These T cell receptor beta chains were read from a single sample in a study of blood T cells in healthy people across ages. One entry per CDR3 protein, called by TCRdb with MiXCR from the 5' RACE reads. Among 650,000 to 950,000 distinct CDR3 sequences listed, around 43% were seen once. The sequenced sample consisted of blood. The receptor source for this set is a man in his sixties in good health. Both conserved end residues are part of each CDR3. D genes are given only for firm matches. Only part of the rows carry a size: once, few, many, or a class if the clone is expanded.

CASSLIGAGSVDTQYF TGTGCCAGCAGTTTAATCGGCGCAGGGTCGGTAGATACGCAGTATTTT . TRBV28 . TRBJ2-3
CASSQVLRENSPLHF TGCGCCAGCAGCCAAGTCCTCCGGGAGAATTCACCCCTCCACTTT . TRBV4-3 . TRBJ1-6
CASSRTEIYGYTF TGTGCCAGCAGCCGGACGGAAATCTATGGCTACACCTTC . TRBV13 . TRBJ1-2
CAISNSQQGRADEQYF TGTGCCATCAGTAACTCACAACAGGGAAGGGCCGACGAGCAGTACTTC . TRBV10-3 . TRBJ2-7
CASSEGGNTDTQYF TGTGCCAGCAGTGAAGGGGGAAACACAGATACGCAGTATTTT . TRBV6-1 . TRBJ2-3
CASSPGVRYSNQPQHF TGTGCCAGCTCTCCAGGGGTGCGGTATAGCAATCAGCCCCAGCATTTT . TRBV18 . TRBJ1-5
CASSVEGANEQYF TGTGCCAGCAGTGTGGAGGGGGCTAACGAGCAGTACTTC . TRBV6-6 . TRBJ2-7
CAWSRDGAYEQYF TGTGCCTGGAGTCGGGACGGGGCCTACGAGCAGTACTTC . TRBV30 . TRBJ2-7
CASSWTSADTQYF TGTGCCAGCAGTTGGACTAGCGCAGATACGCAGTATTTT . TRBV6-6 TRBD2 TRBJ2-3
CASSLSPSGVSYNEQFF TGTGCCAGCAGTTTAAGCCCTAGCGGGGTCTCCTACAATGAGCAGTTCTTC few TRBV12-3/TRBV12-4 TRBD2 TRBJ2-1
CASSRSIPGLAGKRVGNEQYF TGCGCCAGCAGCCGATCTATACCGGGACTAGCGGGGAAGAGGGTGGGGAATGAGCAGTACTTC . TRBV4-3 TRBD2 TRBJ2-7
CSVWTSSYTF TGCAGCGTATGGACATCTAGCTACACCTTC . TRBV29-1 . TRBJ1-2
CATSPRSGASSYNEQFF TGTGCCACCAGCCCCAGGTCCGGGGCGAGCTCCTACAATGAGCAGTTCTTC . TRBV15 . TRBJ2-1
CASSPNQLEQYF TGTGCCAGCAGCCCAAATCAGCTCGAGCAGTACTTC . TRBV7-9 . TRBJ2-7
CASSEVPTGTGYIGETQYF TGTGCCAGCAGTGAAGTACCAACGGGGACAGGGTATATCGGAGAGACCCAGTACTTC . TRBV6-1 TRBD1 TRBJ2-5
CSARDRAKGSYSNQPQHF TGCAGTGCTAGAGATAGGGCGAAGGGGTCTTATAGCAATCAGCCCCAGCATTTT few TRBV20-1 . TRBJ1-5
CASSPSLAETQYF TGTGCCAGCTCACCATCGCTAGCTGAGACCCAGTACTTC few TRBV18 . TRBJ2-5
CSARTGNQPQHF TGCAGCGCCCGGACAGGCAATCAGCCCCAGCATTTT . TRBV29-1 . TRBJ1-5
CASSYYGTGGRYEQFF TGTGCCAGCAGTTATTACGGGACAGGGGGTCGTTATGAGCAGTTCTTC . TRBV7-9 TRBD1 TRBJ2-1
CASSFPPNYRGLTYEQYF TGTGCCAGCAGTTTCCCTCCCAACTACAGGGGGCTAACCTACGAGCAGTACTTC . TRBV28 TRBD1 TRBJ2-7
CASSYWYNEQYF TGTGCCAGCAGTTACTGGTACAATGAGCAGTACTTC . TRBV6-2/TRBV6-3 . TRBJ2-7
CASSSRDRGYYEQYF TGTGCCAGCAGCAGCCGGGACAGGGGATACTACGAGCAGTACTTC few TRBV21-1 . TRBJ2-7
CASSQASNPQYF TGTGCCAGCAGCCAAGCATCCAACCCGCAGTATTTT . TRBV3-1 . TRBJ2-3
CASSSRNTKTGELFF TGTGCCAGCAGCTCCAGGAATACCAAGACCGGGGAGCTGTTTTTT few TRBV7-2 . TRBJ2-2
CASSLGSWDLSYEQYF TGTGCCAGCAGCTTGGGTTCGTGGGACCTATCCTACGAGCAGTACTTC . TRBV5-5 . TRBJ2-7
CASSVATSTSGGLDTQYF TGTGCCAGCAGCGTAGCTACTTCGACTAGCGGGGGTCTAGATACGCAGTATTTT many TRBV9 TRBD2 TRBJ2-3
CASSSAGQSPLNEQFF TGTGCCAGCAGTTCGGCAGGACAGTCACCTCTCAATGAGCAGTTCTTC few TRBV27 . TRBJ2-1
CASSLVPRDGYTF TGTGCCAGCAGCTTGGTACCCCGAGATGGCTACACCTTC . TRBV5-5 . TRBJ1-2
CAIRDPPDTQYF TGTGCCATCAGGGATCCCCCAGATACGCAGTATTTT . TRBV10-3 . TRBJ2-3
CASSPPVGGGTDTQYF TGCGCCAGCAGCCCCCCGGTGGGGGGCGGAACAGATACGCAGTATTTT . TRBV5-1 . TRBJ2-3
CSARDPAGGPFLQYF TGCAGTGCTAGAGATCCCGCGGGGGGGCCTTTCCTTCAGTACTTC . TRBV20-1 TRBD2 TRBJ2-4
CASSPQGQGRADTQYF TGTGCCAGCAGTCCACAAGGACAGGGCCGGGCAGATACGCAGTATTTT . TRBV25-1 TRBD1 TRBJ2-3
CASSLALTTGREEKLFF TGTGCCAGCAGCTTAGCGCTTACTACTGGGAGAGAGGAAAAACTGTTTTTT few TRBV7-9 . TRBJ1-4
CATSVPLAGVETQYF TGTGCCACCTCAGTTCCTCTAGCGGGGGTGGAGACCCAGTACTTC . TRBV15 TRBD2 TRBJ2-5
CASSDGDSSYEQYF TGTGCCAGCAGTGACGGGGACAGCTCCTACGAGCAGTACTTC . TRBV6-5 TRBD1 TRBJ2-7
CASSLATVEWGVRGYEQYF TGTGCCAGCAGTTTAGCGACAGTCGAGTGGGGAGTAAGGGGCTACGAGCAGTACTTC . TRBV12-3/TRBV12-4 . TRBJ2-7
CASSFRLAGGPYNEQFF TGTGCCAGCAGCTTCCGACTAGCGGGGGGGCCCTACAATGAGCAGTTCTTC few TRBV7-6 TRBD2 TRBJ2-1
CASSYSRETPVWDEQYF TGTGCCAGCAGTTACTCCCGGGAAACCCCGGTTTGGGACGAGCAGTACTTC few TRBV6-2/TRBV6-3 . TRBJ2-7
CASSWGLNTQYF TGTGCCAGCAGCTGGGGACTGAATACGCAGTATTTT . TRBV5-6 . TRBJ2-3
CASRLKGGATDTQYF TGTGCCAGCAGGTTAAAGGGCGGGGCCACAGATACGCAGTATTTT . TRBV7-3 . TRBJ2-3
CASSRRVRREETQYF TGCGCCAGCAGCAGGAGGGTGCGGAGGGAAGAGACCCAGTACTTC . TRBV5-1 . TRBJ2-5
CASSLESGVGNTIYF TGTGCCAGCAGCTTAGAATCAGGGGTCGGAAACACCATATATTTT . TRBV7-9 . TRBJ1-3
CASSPWGQETQYF TGTGCCAGCAGCCCTTGGGGTCAAGAGACCCAGTACTTC few TRBV6-5 . TRBJ2-5
CASSGGTGSSYEQYF TGCGCCAGCAGCGGTGGAACGGGCAGCTCCTACGAGCAGTACTTC few TRBV4-1 . TRBJ2-7
CASSFQGSEQYF TGTGCCAGCAGCTTCCAGGGTAGCGAGCAGTACTTC few TRBV7-9 . TRBJ2-7
CASSSGNSGGTQYF TGTGCCAGCAGCTCAGGAAATAGCGGTGGGACCCAGTACTTC few TRBV7-6 . TRBJ2-5